This T cell receptor (beta chain) was sequenced in a study of beta chain features in type 1 diabetes. Study-wide results and caveats: Insertion counts at VDJ junctions were lower in type 1 diabetes patients, who also showed more deletions there.

Germline V CDR1 and CDR2: MGHDK, SYGVNS. This CDR3 has 14 residues. The J segment lost 4 bases and the V segment lost 6 bases, leaving 5 bases of the junction unmatched. Only a few counts were recorded for this clone. Antigen: not known. Sequencing targeted expressed TCRB transcripts, as all isolated RNA had been reverse transcribed. Libraries were prepared by immunoSEQ multiplex PCR; TCRdb keeps only in-frame clonotypes and omits some of them. The sample yields 970,000 or so clones, about a sixth seen once. This chain connects TRBV25-1 to TRBJ2-2; 7 bases match TRBD1. The receptor was derived from a young woman in good health. The sample comprised naive CD4+ T cells from blood. The DNA of the CDR3 is TGTGCCAGCAGAGACAGGGCACCCACCGGGGAGCTGTTTTTT. It translates to CASRDRAPTGELFF.